The rows below give T cell receptor beta chains drawn from one sample of a study of blood T cells in healthy people across ages. TCRdb redid the calling of the 5' RACE reads with MiXCR, one entry per CDR3 protein. Of 850,000 to 1,000,000 distinct CDR3 sequences listed, 51% are singletons. The sequencing sample was made of blood. These receptors were obtained from an older woman in good health. Each CDR3 is given with its conserved first and last residue. D genes are given only for firm matches. Rows may omit the clone size; those that give it use once, few, many or a size class.

v_gene	len	d_gene	abundance	j_gene	CDR3aa	CDR3nt
TRBV3-1	19	TRBD2	-	TRBJ2-7	CASSHRGGRAGEPYNEQYF	TGTGCCAGCAGCCATCGGGGCGGGAGGGCCGGTGAGCCTTACAATGAGCAGTACTTC
TRBV9	14	TRBD1	-	TRBJ1-2	CASFGTGKNYGYTF	TGTGCCAGTTTTGGGACAGGGAAAAACTATGGCTACACCTTC
TRBV12-3/TRBV12-4	15	-	-	TRBJ2-7	CASGKGRNRAYEQYF	TGTGCCAGCGGTAAAGGGAGGAATAGGGCCTACGAGCAGTACTTC
TRBV14	15	TRBD2	few	TRBJ2-7	CASSLIAGNTYEQYF	TGTGCCAGCAGCTTAATAGCGGGTAACACCTACGAGCAGTACTTC
TRBV11-2	15	TRBD1	-	TRBJ2-1	CASSSDRASGNEQFF	TGTGCCAGCAGCTCGGACAGGGCATCGGGTAATGAGCAGTTCTTC
TRBV20-1	14	-	few	TRBJ2-5	CSARDPIFQETQYF	TGCAGTGCTAGAGATCCCATATTCCAAGAGACCCAGTACTTC
TRBV20-1	14	-	few	TRBJ1-1	CSARDGGGRTEAFF	TGCAGTGCTAGAGATGGAGGGGGTCGGACTGAAGCTTTCTTT
TRBV20-1	14	-	-	TRBJ2-2	CSARPFANTGELFF	TGCAGTGCTAGACCATTCGCGAACACCGGGGAGCTGTTTTTT
TRBV11-2	16	-	-	TRBJ2-7	CASSLDWAGASYEQYF	TGTGCCAGCAGCTTAGATTGGGCAGGGGCCTCCTACGAGCAGTACTTC
TRBV10-3	15	-	-	TRBJ1-1	CAISKQGPMNTEAFF	TGTGCCATCAGCAAGCAGGGCCCCATGAACACTGAAGCTTTCTTT
TRBV5-1	14	-	few	TRBJ1-2	CASSPGAQRYGYTF	TGCGCCAGCAGCCCCGGGGCCCAGCGGTATGGCTACACCTTC
TRBV4-1	13	-	few	TRBJ2-1	CASSQGSNNEQFF	TGCGCCAGCAGCCAAGGGTCCAACAATGAGCAGTTCTTC
TRBV3-1	13	-	few	TRBJ1-2	CASSQAGDWGVTF	TGTGCCAGCAGCCAAGCCGGGGACTGGGGCGTCACCTTC
TRBV7-3	13	TRBD1	few	TRBJ1-5	CASAQGANQPQHF	TGTGCCAGTGCCCAGGGGGCGAATCAGCCCCAGCATTTT
TRBV29-1	14	-	few	TRBJ2-7	CSVAERASSYEQYF	TGCAGCGTGGCTGAGCGGGCCTCTTCCTACGAGCAGTACTTC
TRBV4-1	14	TRBD2	-	TRBJ2-3	CATGSGKVRDTQYF	TGCGCCACCGGTAGCGGGAAGGTTAGGGATACGCAGTATTTT
TRBV4-2	17	TRBD1	-	TRBJ2-6	CASSLQGARGGANVLTF	TGTGCCAGCAGCCTACAGGGGGCTAGGGGTGGGGCCAACGTCCTGACTTTC
TRBV4-1	15	-	-	TRBJ2-5	CASSPRSFGPETQYF	TGCGCCAGCAGCCCCCGGAGTTTCGGGCCAGAGACCCAGTACTTC
TRBV29-1	16	TRBD2	once	TRBJ2-3	CSVPGLAGGSTDTQYF	TGCAGCGTTCCCGGACTAGCGGGGGGGAGCACAGATACGCAGTATTTT
TRBV29-1	12	-	-	TRBJ2-1	CSVEERYNEQFF	TGCAGCGTTGAAGAACGTTACAATGAGCAGTTCTTC
TRBV12-3/TRBV12-4	14	TRBD1	-	TRBJ1-2	CASSFYQGADGYTF	TGCGCCAGCAGTTTTTATCAGGGGGCTGATGGCTACACCTTC
TRBV5-1	15	TRBD1	-	TRBJ2-1	CVSSFSGQGDNEQFF	TGCGTCAGCAGCTTTTCGGGACAGGGGGACAATGAGCAGTTCTTC
TRBV4-3	14	-	once	TRBJ2-3	CASSQPFISDTQYF	TGCGCCAGCAGCCAACCCTTTATCTCAGATACGCAGTATTTT
TRBV7-9	13	TRBD1	-	TRBJ1-2	CASSGTGSDGYTF	TGTGCCAGCAGTGGGACAGGGTCCGACGGCTACACCTTC
TRBV12-3/TRBV12-4	14	-	few	TRBJ1-5	CASSWGLGNQPQHF	TGTGCCAGCAGTTGGGGACTGGGGAATCAGCCCCAGCATTTT
TRBV28	14	-	-	TRBJ2-7	CANRVAGQLYEQYF	TGTGCCAACCGAGTTGCCGGACAGCTCTACGAGCAGTACTTC
TRBV12-3/TRBV12-4	15	-	-	TRBJ1-2	CASSPTGGLGFGYTF	TGTGCCAGCAGTCCAACCGGGGGCCTAGGGTTTGGCTACACCTTC
TRBV10-3	16	TRBD2	once	TRBJ2-5	CAISDSGRAGYNEQYF	TGTGCCATCAGTGATAGCGGGAGGGCCGGGTACAATGAGCAGTACTTC
TRBV21-1	15	-	once	TRBJ2-5	CASSKPTGQGGEQYF	TGTGCCAGCAGCAAACCAACCGGACAGGGAGGTGAGCAGTACTTC
TRBV14	19	TRBD2	-	TRBJ2-1	CASSQASLLSGGAINEQFF	TGTGCCAGCAGCCAAGCAAGCCTGCTCAGCGGGGGGGCCATCAATGAGCAGTTCTTC
TRBV28	18	TRBD2	-	TRBJ2-2	CASKNPGLAKSNTGELFF	TGTGCCAGCAAAAACCCGGGACTAGCCAAATCGAACACCGGGGAGCTGTTTTTT
TRBV5-8	14	-	-	TRBJ2-1	CASSWGRGRNEQFF	TGTGCCAGCAGCTGGGGGCGGGGACGGAATGAGCAGTTCTTC
TRBV7-2	17	TRBD1	-	TRBJ2-3	CASSPTRQGAGTDTQYF	TGTGCCAGCAGCCCCACCCGACAGGGGGCAGGCACAGATACGCAGTATTTT
TRBV20-1	14	-	-	TRBJ2-3	CSANSRKGTDTQYF	TGCAGTGCTAATTCTAGGAAGGGCACAGATACGCAGTATTTT
TRBV7-2	14	TRBD2	-	TRBJ2-7	CASSLSGSNYEQYF	TGTGCCAGCAGCTTGAGCGGGAGCAACTACGAGCAGTACTTC
TRBV29-1	11	-	few	TRBJ2-7	CSALGLHEQYF	TGCAGCGCTCTCGGTCTCCACGAGCAGTACTTC
TRBV2	16	TRBD2	-	TRBJ2-1	CASRPPGLAGSDEQFF	TGTGCCAGCAGGCCACCGGGACTAGCGGGATCCGATGAGCAGTTCTTC
TRBV4-2	15	-	-	TRBJ2-2	CASSQADRYTGELFF	TGTGCCAGCAGCCAAGCGGACAGATACACCGGGGAGCTGTTTTTT
TRBV29-1	12	-	-	TRBJ2-5	CSGEDVPNEQYF	TGCAGCGGTGAGGACGTCCCGAATGAGCAGTACTTC
TRBV1	14	-	-	TRBJ1-2	CTSSQGQSCYGYTF	TGCACCAGCAGCCAGGGGCAGTCTTGCTATGGCTACACCTTC
TRBV12-3/TRBV12-4	11	-	-	TRBJ2-2	CASSIDRELFF	TGTGCCAGCAGTATCGACAGGGAGCTGTTTTTT
TRBV7-9	13	-	-	TRBJ1-2	CASSPASNYGYTF	TGTGCCAGCTCTCCAGCTTCTAACTATGGCTACACCTTC
TRBV10-3	15	-	-	TRBJ1-5	CAISESKGSNQPQHF	TGTGCCATCAGTGAGTCGAAAGGGAGCAATCAGCCCCAGCATTTT
TRBV20-1	14	-	-	TRBJ1-1	CSASPVKGRTEAFF	TGCAGTGCTAGTCCCGTAAAAGGGCGAACTGAAGCTTTCTTT
TRBV4-1	15	-	-	TRBJ1-2	CASSQALPYSYGYTF	TGCGCCAGCAGCCAAGCCCTTCCCTACAGCTATGGCTACACCTTC
TRBV3-1	15	TRBD1	-	TRBJ2-4	CASSSRDRAKNIQYF	TGTGCCAGCAGCTCCCGGGACAGAGCCAAAAACATTCAGTACTTC
TRBV20-1	11	-	-	TRBJ2-3	CRGTNTDTQYF	TGCAGGGGAACGAACACAGATACGCAGTATTTT
TRBV11-2	14	-	few	TRBJ2-7	CASSSASSLGEQYF	TGTGCCAGCAGTTCCGCTAGCTCATTGGGCGAGCAGTACTTC
TRBV2	15	-	-	TRBJ1-5	CASCRDKLSNQPQHF	TGTGCCAGCTGCCGGGACAAACTTAGCAATCAGCCCCAGCATTTT
TRBV20-1	16	TRBD1	-	TRBJ1-5	CSARDVRTGDSQPQHF	TGCAGTGCTAGAGATGTCCGGACAGGGGACAGTCAGCCCCAGCATTTT
TRBV6-5	15	-	few	TRBJ1-5	CASSPLRERNQPQHF	TGTGCCAGCAGTCCTCTCAGGGAAAGGAATCAGCCCCAGCATTTT